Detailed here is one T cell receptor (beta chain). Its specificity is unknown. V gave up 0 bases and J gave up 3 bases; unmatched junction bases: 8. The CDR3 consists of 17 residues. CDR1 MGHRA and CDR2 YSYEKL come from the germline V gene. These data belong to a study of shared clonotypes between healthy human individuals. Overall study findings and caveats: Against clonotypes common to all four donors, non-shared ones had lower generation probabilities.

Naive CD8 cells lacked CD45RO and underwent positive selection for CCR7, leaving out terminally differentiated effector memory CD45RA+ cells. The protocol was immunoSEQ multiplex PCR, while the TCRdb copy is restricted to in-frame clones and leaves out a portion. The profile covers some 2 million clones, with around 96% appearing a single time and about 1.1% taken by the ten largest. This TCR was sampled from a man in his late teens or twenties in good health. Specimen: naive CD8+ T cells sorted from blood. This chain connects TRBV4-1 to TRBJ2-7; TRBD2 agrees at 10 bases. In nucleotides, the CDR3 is TGCGCCAGCAGCCAAGATCCGACTAGCGGGTTTGTCTACGAGCAGTACTTC. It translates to CASSQDPTSGFVYEQYF.